The clone carrying this T cell receptor beta chain was counted only a few times. Its antigen is as yet unknown. The authors ran the immunoSEQ assay, v3.0, at survey level. Profiled with immunoSEQ multiplex PCR; TCRdb holds only in-frame clones, not every one. The sample yields 20,000 to 25,000 clones, about 84% seen once. This entry is derived from a study of long-term antiretroviral therapy in people with HIV. Study-level points and caveats: Relative to control repertoires, HIV repertoires exhibited narrower CDR3 length ranges.

With 2 bases removed from V and 1 base from J, the gap between germline ends came to 5 bases. The CDR3 has 13 amino acids. The germline V gene encodes CDR1 SEHNR and CDR2 FQNEAQ (reference sequence). Each contributor possessed a minimum of one pre-ART and a minimum of two post-ART PBMC samples. People in the study who had HIV all got their treatment in the United States. The sample consisted of unsorted PBMCs, taken 0.5 years before starting antiretroviral therapy. V is TRBV7-9 and J is TRBJ2-5, with unresolved D. This clonotype originated in a man aged 40-50 years with HIV. CDR3 loop: CASSLNPQETQYF. CDR3 DNA sequence: TGTGCCAGCAGCTTAAACCCCCAAGAGACCCAGTACTTC.